This T cell receptor (beta chain) is from a study of identifying expanded T cells in peripheral blood (dated by TCRdb to between 2018 and 2020). For the wider study: Technical replicates were generated by sequencing separate aliquots of the same genomic DNA pool, with four replicates compared pairwise.

The germline V gene (reference sequence) provides CDR1 SEHNR and CDR2 FQNEAQ. Including the terminal cysteine and phenylalanine, the CDR3 comprises 13 residues. Only the CDR3 DNA is retained, 39 bases long and in frame from the first base. At the junction V is shortened by 1 base and J by 4 bases, with 7 bases in between. No immune events such as infections were documented for the healthy donors during the collection period. Blood repertoires from healthy donors were used as a training cohort for calibrating time-dependent variance in a beta-binomial model of differential abundance of T-cell clones. There were 10 healthy donors in the training cohort, of whom 3 were female and 7 were male. Donor ages ranged from 29 to 64 years, with an average of 43 years. Whole blood was collected from each healthy donor at three time points spaced two weeks apart and obtained from a commercial supplier. Genomic DNA was extracted from unsorted whole blood for immunosequencing.

In its sample, this clone was seen a few times. What this receptor recognizes is not known. No base-level quality is on record; no much larger clone is a single base apart. Results and caveats for the whole study, not just this receptor: It was expected by the authors that biological variance in healthy repertoires might increase further over much longer intervals, such as months to years. About 1.3 differentially abundant clones were flagged by the binomial model between technical replicates, whereas about 16 and 19 were flagged over around two weeks and four weeks, respectively. For all healthy donors, the variance in clone template counts between approximately two-week samples rose significantly as total template count increased. Across all healthy-donor time intervals, the beta-binomial model significantly cut both the number of clones called differentially abundant and the false-positive rate.

TCRbeta CDR3 regions were profiled by bias-controlled multiplex PCR amplification of genomic DNA with the immunoSEQ Assay. In the source study's methods: To quantify the absolute abundance of each unique TCRbeta CDR3 region, the sequences were collapsed and filtered. Differential abundance was tested with two models: a binomial (Fisher-equivalent) model and a beta-binomial model that adds time-dependent variance fitted from healthy donors. Clones with fewer than 5 combined templates were removed, and a clone was called differentially abundant if the clone's Benjamini-Hochberg FDR was below 0.01. The form v = (b*log(k)+a)^2 was used to model beta-binomial variance as a function of total template count across the two samples. What TCRdb holds here is the immuneACCESS table cut down to in-frame rearrangements. Part of the clones is not present; checked against another copy, under half of the missing clones reflect an unresolved V gene, and the others are unexplained. D and trimming come from the DNA, and the V and J calls and clone size come from that table. The sample profile shows about 100,000 clones; around 89% of them were found once. The top ten hold approximately 16% of the sample.

The sequenced sample consisted of blood. The rearranged chain carries TRBV7-9 and TRBJ1-2; the D gene remains uncertain. This clonotype originated in a person aged 18 to 69 in good health. The CDR3 is CASSLVPSYGYTF. The bases read TGTGCCAGCAGCTTAGTTCCCAGCTATGGCTACACCTTC.